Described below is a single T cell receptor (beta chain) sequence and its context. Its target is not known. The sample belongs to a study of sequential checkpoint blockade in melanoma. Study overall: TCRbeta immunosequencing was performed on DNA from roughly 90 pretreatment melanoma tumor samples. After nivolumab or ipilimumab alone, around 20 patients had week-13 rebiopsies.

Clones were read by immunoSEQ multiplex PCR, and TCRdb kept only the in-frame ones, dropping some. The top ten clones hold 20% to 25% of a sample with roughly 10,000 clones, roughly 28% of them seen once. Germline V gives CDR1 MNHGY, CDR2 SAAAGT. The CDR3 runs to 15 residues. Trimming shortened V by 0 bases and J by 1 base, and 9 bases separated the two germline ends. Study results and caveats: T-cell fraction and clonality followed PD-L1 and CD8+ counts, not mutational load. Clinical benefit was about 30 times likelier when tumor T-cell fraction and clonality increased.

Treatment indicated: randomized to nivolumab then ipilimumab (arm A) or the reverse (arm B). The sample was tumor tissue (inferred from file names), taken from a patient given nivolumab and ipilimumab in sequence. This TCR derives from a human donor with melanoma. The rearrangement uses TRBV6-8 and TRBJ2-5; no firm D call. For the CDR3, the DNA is TGTGCCAGCAGTTACTCTTGGGGTGCCCAAGAGACCCAGTACTTC. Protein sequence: CASSYSWGAQETQYF.